The present TCR beta chain was sequenced within a study of T cells in Graves' hyperthyroidism and ophthalmopathy. There were TCR beta CDR3 regions amplified from RNA transcripts. When the TCR CDR3 underwent first-round RT-PCR, the HTBI primer set was used. Using its own MiXCR run on the multiplex PCR reads, TCRdb lists one record per CDR3 protein. The sample contains fewer than 900,000 distinct CDR3 sequences, about a sixth of which appear only once. There are 17 residues in the CDR3. Germline V CDR1 and CDR2: SGHVS, FQNEAQ. With 5 bases removed from V and 3 bases from J, the gap between germline ends came to 23 bases. Cells are PBMCs isolated from over 7.5 ml of fresh blood. Many counts were recorded for this clonotype.

Sequenced material: blood. This chain joins TRBV7-8 and TRBJ2-7, with D uncertain. This receptor was identified in a man between 18 and 29 years old with Graves' hyperthyroidism. The CDR3 nucleotides are TGTGCCAGCAGCCCCAGTTCCCAGCTAGGTACCTTCTACGAGCAGTACTTC. Its protein is CASSPSSQLGTFYEQYF.